The T cell receptor beta chain under discussion was sequenced for a study of graft-versus-host responses after intestinal transplantation. Study background: Transplantation in recipients was multivisceral, liver-intestinal, or isolated intestinal. All recipients got anti-thymocyte globulin induction, then tacrolimus and steroids for about three years.

This CDR3 spans 13 amino acids. Germline CDR1 reads LNHNV; CDR2 reads YYDKDF (reference sequence). V shed 1 base and J shed 5 bases, with 8 bases lying between them. The protocol was immunoSEQ multiplex PCR, while the TCRdb copy is restricted to in-frame clones and leaves out a portion. The table shows 20,000 to 25,000 clones, with approximately 94% occurring only once. Concerning this clone itself: Its antigen is not identified.

The study, taken as a whole, reports: Levels of circulating GvH clones at their peak were associated with early post-transplant HvG declines. GvH clones were found in recipient marrow; some appeared first in ileum or blood.

The input for sequencing was PBMCs, taken 156 days after intestinal transplant. The TCR comes from a human patient who received an intestinal transplant, so some T cells may come from the graft donor. The chain recombines TRBV15 with TRBJ1-1; D is ambiguous. This CDR3 is CATSRGTATEAFF. Written as DNA, the CDR3 is TGTGCCACCAGCAGAGGAACGGCGACTGAAGCTTTCTTT.